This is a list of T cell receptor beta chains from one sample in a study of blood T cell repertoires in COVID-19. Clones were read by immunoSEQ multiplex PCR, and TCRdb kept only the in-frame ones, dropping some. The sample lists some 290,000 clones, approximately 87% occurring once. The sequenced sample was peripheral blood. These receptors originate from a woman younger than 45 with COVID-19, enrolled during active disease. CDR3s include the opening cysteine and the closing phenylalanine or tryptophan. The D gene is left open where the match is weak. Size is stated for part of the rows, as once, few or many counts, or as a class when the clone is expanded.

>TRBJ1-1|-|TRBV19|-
TGTGCCAGTAGCTTTCGGGGGGCAATTCTTGAAGCTTTCTTT
CASSFRGAILEAFF
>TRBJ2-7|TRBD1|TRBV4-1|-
TGCGCCAGCAGCCAGGACAGGGGGCTAAGGACCTACGAGCAGTACTTC
CASSQDRGLRTYEQYF
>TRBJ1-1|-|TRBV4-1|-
TGCGCCAGCAGCCAGGGGACAGAAGCTTTCTTT
CASSQGTEAFF
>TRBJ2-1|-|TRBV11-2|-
TGTGCCAGCAGCGACCTTCTAGCGTTAACCTACAATGAGCAGTTCTTC
CASSDLLALTYNEQFF
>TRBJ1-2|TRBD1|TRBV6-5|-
TGTGCCAGCAGTCAGAAATGGACAGGGGATGGCTACACCTTC
CASSQKWTGDGYTF
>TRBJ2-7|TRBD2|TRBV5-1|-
TGCGCCAGCAGCTTGTCTGGGACTAGCTTTGCCTACGAGCAGTACTTC
CASSLSGTSFAYEQYF
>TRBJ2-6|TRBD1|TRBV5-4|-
TGTGCCAGCAGACCTGGACAGGGGGCGCTTGGGGCCAACGTCCTGACTTTC
CASRPGQGALGANVLTF
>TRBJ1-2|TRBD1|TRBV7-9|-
TGTGCCAGCAGCCTCGGGCAGGGGGCGCAAGGCTACACCTTC
CASSLGQGAQGYTF
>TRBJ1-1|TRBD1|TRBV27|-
TGTGCCAGCAGTTGGGGACAGACGAACACTGAAGCTTTCTTT
CASSWGQTNTEAFF
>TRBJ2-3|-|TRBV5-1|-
TGCGCCAGCAGCTTGAACTCGCCTGGCACAGATACGCAGTATTTT
CASSLNSPGTDTQYF
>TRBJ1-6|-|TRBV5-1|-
TGCGCCAGCAGCTTGGCCGGGCAGGGTCGTTCACCCCTCCACTTT
CASSLAGQGRSPLHF
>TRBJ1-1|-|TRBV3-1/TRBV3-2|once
TGTGCCAGCAGCCAACAGGGAGGGACTGAAGCTTTCTTT
CASSQQGGTEAFF
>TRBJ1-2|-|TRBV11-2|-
TGTGCCAGCAGCCTAACGCGGAGCACTAACTATGGCTACACCTTC
CASSLTRSTNYGYTF
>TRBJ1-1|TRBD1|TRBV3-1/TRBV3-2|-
TGTGCCAGCAGCCAAGTTCTCGGGACAGGGGAGGGAGCTTTCTTT
CASSQVLGTGEGAFF
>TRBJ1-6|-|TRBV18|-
TGTGCCAGCTCACCTTACAGGGCAACGAATTCACCCCTCCACTTT
CASSPYRATNSPLHF
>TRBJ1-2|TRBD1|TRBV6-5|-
TGTGCCAGCAGACAAACTTTTTCCGGGACAGGGCTTAACACCTTC
CASRQTFSGTGLNTF
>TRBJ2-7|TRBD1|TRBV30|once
TGTGCCTGTAGCACAGGGGGCATCGGGAATGAGCGGCAGTACTTC
CACSTGGIGNERQYF
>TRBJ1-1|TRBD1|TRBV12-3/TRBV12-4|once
TGTGCCAGCAGTCCGGACAGGGGAACTGAAGCTTTCTTT
CASSPDRGTEAFF
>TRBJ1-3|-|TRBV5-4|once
TGTGCCAGCCTCTCTGGAAACACCATATATTTT
CASLSGNTIYF
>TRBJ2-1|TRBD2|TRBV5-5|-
TGTGCCAGCAGCTTCTCCGGGACTAGCGGGGGGTACAATGAGCAGTTCTTC
CASSFSGTSGGYNEQFF
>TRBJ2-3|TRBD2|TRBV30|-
TGTGCCTGGAGTCTCCCCTGGACTAGCGGGGGGGGAGATACGCAGTATTTT
CAWSLPWTSGGGDTQYF
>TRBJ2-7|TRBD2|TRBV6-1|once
TGTGCCAGCAGTGAACCCGGACTAGCGACACACGAGCAGTACTTC
CASSEPGLATHEQYF
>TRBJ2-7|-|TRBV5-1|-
TGCGCCAGCAGCTTGGGCAACCCGGGTCCCTTACGCCACGAGCAGTACTTC
CASSLGNPGPLRHEQYF
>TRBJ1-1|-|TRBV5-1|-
TGCGCCAGCAGCCCCTCGGGATCTACGATCGAAGCTTTCTTT
CASSPSGSTIEAFF
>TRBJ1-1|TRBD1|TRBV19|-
TGTGCCAGTAGTTTGACAGGGGGCGCGTCCGACACTGAAGCTTTCTTT
CASSLTGGASDTEAFF
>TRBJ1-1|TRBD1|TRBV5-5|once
TGTGCCAGCAGCGCCAGACAGGGGGGCACTGAAGCTTTCTTT
CASSARQGGTEAFF
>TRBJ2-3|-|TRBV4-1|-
TGCGCCAGCAGCCAATTACAGGCAGATACGCAGTATTTT
CASSQLQADTQYF
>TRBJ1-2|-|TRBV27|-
TGTGCCAGCAGTCCCTCCCAGGGCGGCGGCTACACCTTC
CASSPSQGGGYTF
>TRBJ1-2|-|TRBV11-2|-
TGTGCCAGCAGCTTAGATCCCAGGACAAGAGCTAACTATGGCTACACCTTC
CASSLDPRTRANYGYTF
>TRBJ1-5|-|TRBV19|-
TGTGCCAGTAGAATGTTCAGCGTTAGCAATCAGCCCCAGCATTTT
CASRMFSVSNQPQHF
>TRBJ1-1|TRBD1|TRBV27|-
TGTGCCAGCAGTTCTCTACAGGGGCTGAACACTGAAGCTTTCTTT
CASSSLQGLNTEAFF
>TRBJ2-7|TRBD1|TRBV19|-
TGTGCCAGTAGCCCCGGGACAGGATCCTACGAGCAGTACTTC
CASSPGTGSYEQYF
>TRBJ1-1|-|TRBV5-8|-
TGTGCCAGCAGCTGGGGGGGTGGGAACACTGAAGCTTTCTTT
CASSWGGGNTEAFF
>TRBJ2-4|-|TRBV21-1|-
TGTGCCAGGACTCCGGGACAGGCCCCTCAATTCAGCAAAAACATTCAGTACTTC
CARTPGQAPQFSKNIQYF
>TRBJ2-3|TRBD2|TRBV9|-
TGTGCCAGCAGCCCCATGTTAATAGCGGGGTCAGATACGCAGTATTTT
CASSPMLIAGSDTQYF
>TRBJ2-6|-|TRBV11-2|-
TGTGCCAGCAGCCCGCTCCGGGGGTATGGGGCCAACGTCCTGACTTTC
CASSPLRGYGANVLTF
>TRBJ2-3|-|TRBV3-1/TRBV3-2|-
TGTGCCAGCAGCCTCCTCGGGACTTCCTCCCCCCCGACGCAGTATTTT
CASSLLGTSSPPTQYF
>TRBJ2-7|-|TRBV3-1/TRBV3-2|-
TGTGCCAGCAGCCAAGGTCCTTTCGCAGGGGGAGGAGGTGACGAGCAGTACTTC
CASSQGPFAGGGGDEQYF
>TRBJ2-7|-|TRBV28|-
TGTGCCAGCAGTCGGGTAGCGGTAAGCTCCTACGAGCAGTACTTC
CASSRVAVSSYEQYF
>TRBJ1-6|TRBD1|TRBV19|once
TGTGCCAGCCGGGACAGGGGGCGCGGAGGGAGCAATTCACCCCTCCACTTT
CASRDRGRGGSNSPLHF
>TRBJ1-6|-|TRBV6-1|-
TGTGCCAGCAGTGAAACCAGGGGCCGATATAATTCACCCCTCCACTTT
CASSETRGRYNSPLHF
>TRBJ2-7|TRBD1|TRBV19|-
TGTGCCAGTAGTATGGACAGGTTCTACGAGCAGTACTTC
CASSMDRFYEQYF
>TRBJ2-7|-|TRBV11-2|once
TGTGCCAGCAGCTTCAACCCGTATACTACCTACGAGCAGTACTTC
CASSFNPYTTYEQYF
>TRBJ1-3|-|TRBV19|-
TGTGCCAGTACCAGGGGTAACTCTGGAAACACCATATATTTT
CASTRGNSGNTIYF
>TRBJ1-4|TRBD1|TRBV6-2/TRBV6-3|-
TGTGCCAGCAGTTACGGTGGGACAGGGGTTGAAAAACTGTTTTTT
CASSYGGTGVEKLFF
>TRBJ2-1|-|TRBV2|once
TGTGCCAGCAGTATGGCGGGGTTCCCCGGGATGGAGCAGTTCTTC
CASSMAGFPGMEQFF
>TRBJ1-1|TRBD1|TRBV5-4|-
TGTGCCAGCAGCTTTACGCCAGGGGGCTATTTCACTGAAGCTTTCTTT
CASSFTPGGYFTEAFF
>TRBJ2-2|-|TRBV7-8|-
TGTGCCAGCAGGTCGGGAGCGACCGGGGAGCTGTTTTTT
CASRSGATGELFF
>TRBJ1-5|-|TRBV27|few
TGTGCCAGCAGTTTACGTCCGTATAGCAATCAGCCCCAGCATTTT
CASSLRPYSNQPQHF
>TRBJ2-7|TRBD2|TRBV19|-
TGTGCCAGTAGATTATCGGGGGGTTACGACGAGCAGTACTTC
CASRLSGGYDEQYF
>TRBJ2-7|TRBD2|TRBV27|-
TGTGCCAGCAGTTTGAGCGGGGGGGCCTCCGAGCAGTACTTC
CASSLSGGASEQYF